This passage covers 4 T cell receptor beta chains from one sample sequenced in a study of graft-versus-host responses after intestinal transplantation. No cognate antigen is known for these TCRs. Only in-frame clones appear in the TCRdb table, and some are missing; sequencing was by immunoSEQ multiplex PCR. The table includes tens of thousands of clones, approximately 80% detected once. Sequencing was performed on unstimulated CD4+ T cells sorted from spleen or lymph node cells, taken before transplant. All receptors derive from a human donor who was the organ donor for an intestinal transplant.

The chain is built from TRBV2 and TRBJ1-1; no definite D call. The CDR3 covers 13 residues. The ends were cut back, 1 base at V and 3 bases at J, with 6 bases in the middle. Germline values: CDR1 SNHLY, CDR2 FYNNEI. CDR3 region: CASSEEEDTEAFF. As DNA, the CDR3 is TGTGCCAGCAGTGAAGAGGAGGACACTGAAGCTTTCTTT.

The CDR3 sequence: CASSPDGGPRETQYF. CDR3 DNA: TGTGCCAGCAGCCCCGACGGGGGGCCACGGGAGACCCAGTACTTC. The chain links TRBV7-6 to TRBJ2-5, with D possibly being TRBD2 (7 bases). This CDR3 has 15 amino acids. Per germline, CDR1 SGHVS and CDR2 FNYEAQ. V lost 5 bases and J 5 bases, leaving 18 bases between the germline ends.

The chain employs TRBV7-6 and TRBJ2-2; D is perhaps TRBD2 (5 bases). This CDR3 region has 16 residues. The germline gives CDR1 SGHVS, CDR2 FNYEAQ. V gave up 2 bases and J gave up 6 bases, with 16 bases separating them. In DNA, the CDR3 is TGTGCCAGCAGCTTATCTGGGTTACTAGTTCCCGGGGAGCTGTTTTTT. This gives the protein CASSLSGLLVPGELFF.

V and J are TRBV7-9 and TRBJ2-3; 10 bases are a match to TRBD1. Germline CDR1 SEHNR, CDR2 FQNEAQ (reference sequence). This CDR3 has 17 residues. The junction had 5 bases not matched to a gene; V was cut back by 1 base and J by 1 base. The CDR3: CASSLGSGTGGTDTQYF. The DNA of the CDR3 is TGTGCCAGCAGCTTAGGTTCCGGGACAGGGGGCACAGATACGCAGTATTTT.